Sequencing of this T cell receptor beta chain was carried out in a study of T cells in Graves' hyperthyroidism and ophthalmopathy. CDR3 length equals 12 residues. V dropped 3 bases and J dropped 4 bases, with 9 bases sitting between them. CDR1 is SQVTM, CDR2 ANQGSEA, per germline. Participants, patients aged 18 to 65, had newly diagnosed hyperthyroidism with a duration under 2 months. Reasons for excluding patients were uncontrolled infection, other autoimmune disease, pregnancy or lactation. RNA transcripts provided the source from which TCR beta CDR3 regions were amplified. Primed by the HTBI set, a first-round RT-PCR was run on the TCR CDR3. A single record per CDR3 protein comes from TCRdb applying MiXCR to the multiplex PCR reads. The table shows roughly 710,000 distinct CDR3 sequences, with approximately 36% occurring only once.

This clonotype originated in a woman aged 40 to 50 with Graves' hyperthyroidism. J is TRBJ2-5 and V is TRBV29-1, with D possibly being TRBD1 (5 bases). Specimen: blood. The CDR3 sequence is CSVDQGIETQYF. The CDR3 DNA reads TGCAGCGTTGACCAGGGTATAGAGACCCAGTACTTC.